Listed here are 2 T cell receptor beta chains from one sample, sequenced in a study of cytomegalovirus exposure and HLA in healthy donors. It was with 60 Vbeta and 13 Jbeta primers that the PCR ran. Method: immunoSEQ multiplex PCR; TCRdb's copy keeps in-frame clones and lacks some. Its table records some 120,000 clones. The specimen was PBMCs. These TCRs come from a man aged 35 to 55 in good health and CMV-seropositive.

This chain joins TRBV5-1 and TRBJ2-3, with TRBD2 matching over 11 bases. The CDR3 has 14 amino acids. The V gene end was trimmed by 5 bases and the J gene end by 2 bases; junction bases not matched to a gene: 1. Per the germline V gene, CDR1 is SGHRS and CDR2 is YFSETQ. CDR3: CASRTSGNTDTQYF. The CDR3 DNA reads TGCGCCAGCAGGACTAGCGGGAACACAGATACGCAGTATTTT. Complete variable domain (other parts from reference TRBV5-1 and TRBJ2-3): KAGVTQTPRYLIKTRGQQVTLSCSPISGHRSVSWYQQTPGQGLQFLFEYFSETQRNKGNFPGRFSGRQFSNSRSEMNVSTLELGDSALYLCASRTSGNTDTQYFGPGTRLTVL.

The chain couples TRBV27 to TRBJ2-2; D is unresolved. CDR1 is MNHEY, CDR2 SMNVEV, per germline (reference sequence). V was trimmed by 3 bases and J by 6 bases, leaving 8 bases between them. CDR3 length: 13 residues. The CDR3 coding sequence is TGTGCCAGCAGTTTGGGTGCGGCCGGGGAGCTGTTTTTT. Its protein product is CASSLGAAGELFF.